Below are 15 T cell receptor beta chains sequenced from a single sample in a study of blood T cells in healthy people across ages. PCR was performed a second time for roughly 7 to 11 cycles using a sample-barcoded 5' primer and a J-beta primer mix. TCRdb independently ran MiXCR on the 5' RACE reads; one entry per CDR3 protein. The profile shows fewer than 1,200,000 distinct CDR3 sequences, roughly a quarter of them singletons. These data are also associated with another study on T cells of mothers and their children.

Sequenced sample: blood. Receptors were obtained from a girl aged 2-10 years in good health.

The table lists this clonotype with a few counts. This rearrangement joins TRBV28 to TRBJ2-2; no definite D call. Germline lookup yields CDR1 MDHEN and CDR2 SYDVKM. Deletions cut 1 base from V and 3 bases from J, with 6 bases between. The CDR3 length is 14 residues. CDR3 coding DNA: TGTGCCAGCAGTTTATTCCGGGACACCGGGGAGCTGTTTTTT. It encodes CASSLFRDTGELFF.

V and J are TRBV29-1 and TRBJ2-7; no reliable D call. The ends were cut back, 6 bases at V and 3 bases at J, with 6 bases in the middle. Germline loops: CDR1 SQVTM, CDR2 ANQGSEA. The CDR3 totals 10 residues. DNA of the CDR3: TGCAGCGTCCGAAACTACGAGCAGTACTTC. This sequence encodes CSVRNYEQYF.

This clonotype came up many times. This chain uses TRBV2 with TRBJ2-2; D possibly corresponds to TRBD1 (5 bases). The length of the CDR3 is 13 residues. The germline V gene has CDR1 SNHLY and CDR2 FYNNEI. The V end lost 5 bases, the J end lost 4 bases, and 8 bases lay between the germline ends. The CDR3 region has the DNA TGTGCCAGCAGTCCTGACAGCACCGGGGAGCTGTTTTTT. It is translated as CASSPDSTGELFF.

Only a few counts were recorded for this clonotype. The CDR3 spells CASSLTGEGDYGYTF. CDR3 in DNA: TGCGCCAGCAGCCTTACAGGGGAAGGGGACTATGGCTACACCTTC. The chain is built from TRBV5-1 and TRBJ1-2, with 7 bases matching TRBD1. CDR1 and CDR2 (germline): SGHRS, YFSETQ. The length of the CDR3 is 15 residues. With 4 bases clipped from V and 3 bases from J, the junction kept 9 bases outside the gene matches.

This clonotype was detected a few times. The rearrangement links TRBV5-4 to TRBJ2-5, with TRBD1 matching over 8 bases. J gave up 5 bases and V 4 bases, and 10 bases lay outside the gene matches. Germline lookup yields CDR1 SGHNT and CDR2 YYREEE (reference sequence). The CDR3 extends over 15 amino acids. CDR3 sequence (DNA): TGTGCCAGCAGCGGCGTCAGGGGGCGCAGGGAGACCCAGTACTTC. Residues: CASSGVRGRRETQYF.

This clonotype was seen a handful of times. The chain recombines TRBV7-8 with TRBJ2-1, with 7 bases identical to TRBD1. CDR1 is SGHVS, CDR2 FQNEAQ, per germline. The V segment lost 3 bases and the J segment 0 bases; nucleotides outside the gene matches: 8. The CDR3 consists of 17 residues. CDR3 loop: CASSLGPGGSSYNEQFF. The CDR3 bases are TGTGCCAGCAGCTTGGGGCCAGGGGGAAGCTCCTACAATGAGCAGTTCTTC. Full variable domain (missing parts from reference TRBV7-8 and TRBJ2-1): GAGVSQSPRYKVAKRGQDVALRCDPISGHVSLFWYQQALGQGPEFLTYFQNEAQLDKSGLPSDRFFAERPEGSVSTLKIQRTQQEDSAVYLCASSLGPGGSSYNEQFFGPGTRLTVL.

In its sample, this clonotype was seen a few times. The chain combines TRBV7-2 with TRBJ1-2; no definite D call. The CDR3 is 15 residues long. Trimming took 1 base from V and 8 from J, leaving 17 bases between them. CDR1 SGHTA and CDR2 FQGNSA come from the germline V gene. The CDR3 nucleotides are TGTGCCAGCAGCTTAGAATCGAAGAATCGGTTGGGCTACACCTTC. This gives the protein CASSLESKNRLGYTF.

This clonotype turned up a few times. This sequence joins TRBV15 and TRBJ2-5; 8 positions match TRBD2. The J call may be incorrect, as the DNA end agrees better with TRBJ2-1. This CDR3 has 16 residues. Germline lookup yields CDR1 LNHNV and CDR2 YYDKDF (reference sequence). The CDR3 DNA sequence: TGTGCCACCAGCAGAGATCTGAGCGGGAGATTCGATGAGCAGTTCTTC. Protein sequence: CATSRDLSGRFDEQFF.

The chain uses TRBV29-1 and TRBJ2-5, with 13 bases matching TRBD2. The J call may be wrong; the DNA end is better matched by TRBJ2-1. Germline CDR1 SQVTM, CDR2 ANQGSEA. This CDR3 is 15 amino acids long. CDR3 sequence (DNA): TGCAGCGTTGGACCCCTACTAGCGGGAGGGTTTGAGCAGTTCTTC. It yields the protein CSVGPLLAGGFEQFF.

The chain recombines TRBV7-2 with TRBJ1-2; D not resolved. Trimming removed 6 bases from V and 7 bases from J, with 15 bases in between. CDR3 length: 13 amino acids. Germline V gene sequence: CDR1 SGHTA, CDR2 FQGNSA. The CDR3 coding sequence is TGTGCCAGCAGTTTCCCGGGCATGAGTGGCTACACCTTC. It specifies CASSFPGMSGYTF.

The chain combines TRBV27 with TRBJ1-2; D may be TRBD1 (5 bases). The germline gives CDR1 MNHEY, CDR2 SMNVEV (reference sequence). This CDR3 is built from 13 residues. The V end lost 0 bases, the J end lost 13 bases, and 15 bases lay between the germline ends. The CDR3 bases are TGTGCCAGCAGTTTATCTGTCTTTGGGGGGGTCACCTTC. Translating it yields CASSLSVFGGVTF.

The chain recombines TRBV18 with TRBJ1-5; 10 bases align to TRBD1. In germline, CDR1 is KGHSH, CDR2 LQKENI. The length of the CDR3 is 17 residues. Trimming took 6 bases from V and 0 from J; bases not matched to a gene: 8. This chain's CDR3 is CASSQPGTGDSNQPQHF. As DNA, the CDR3 is TGTGCCAGCTCGCAACCCGGGACAGGGGATAGCAATCAGCCCCAGCATTTT.

This chain joins TRBV4-1 and TRBJ2-3; D is unclear. The CDR3 is 16 residues long. V lost 2 bases to trimming and J lost 4 bases, with 16 bases between them. CDR1 and CDR2 from the germline V gene are MGHRA and YSYEKL. CDR3 protein: CASSQLSQSVADTQYF. The CDR3 nucleotides are TGCGCCAGCAGCCAATTATCTCAAAGCGTAGCAGATACGCAGTATTTT.

The table lists this clonotype with a few counts. The chain uses TRBV20-1 and TRBJ2-7; D is unclear. The CDR3 extends over 12 amino acids. V was cut by 5 bases and J by 4 bases, with 12 bases left in between. The V gene's germline CDR1 is DFQATT and CDR2 SNEGSKA (reference sequence). The CDR3, as DNA: TGCAGTGCTGCTAGAACCTCGTACGAGCAGTACTTC. Encoded protein: CSAARTSYEQYF.

V gene TRBV28 combines with J gene TRBJ2-7; maybe TRBD1 (6 bases). V was shortened by 3 bases and J by 3 bases, with 9 bases between the two germline ends. The CDR3 is 13 residues long. Germline V gives CDR1 MDHEN, CDR2 SYDVKM. CDR3: CASSFGTHYEQYF. CDR3 DNA sequence: TGTGCCAGCAGTTTTGGGACACACTACGAGCAGTACTTC.